These T cell receptor beta chains were read from a single sample in a study of T cells in Graves' hyperthyroidism and ophthalmopathy. TCRdb re-derived calls from the multiplex PCR reads in MiXCR, one entry per CDR3 protein. The sample lists about 740,000 distinct CDR3 sequences; 13% to 15% were seen once. Sequencing used blood. Source of these receptors: a woman younger than 35 with Graves' hyperthyroidism. The CDR3 runs from the conserved cysteine through the conserved F or W. D genes are given only for firm matches. Clone size, where shown, is once, few, many, or a class for clones that have expanded.

j_call,v_call,d_call,clone_size,cdr3_aa,cdr3_nt
TRBJ2-1,TRBV27,TRBD2,-,CASSSMTSGGSSYNEQFF,TGTGCCAGCAGCTCTATGACTAGCGGGGGGAGCTCCTACAATGAGCAGTTCTTC
TRBJ2-3,TRBV3-1,-,many,CASSQDLGTTQYF,TGTGCCAGCAGCCAAGATCTAGGGACTACGCAGTATTTT
TRBJ2-7,TRBV30,-,many,CAWSVTGYEQYF,TGTGCCTGGAGTGTAACAGGTTACGAGCAGTACTTC
TRBJ2-2,TRBV29-1,TRBD2,many,CSATGTSKTGELFF,TGCAGCGCAACCGGGACTAGCAAAACCGGGGAGCTGTTTTTT
TRBJ2-7,TRBV7-9,-,many,CASSLGIRYEQYF,TGTGCCAGCAGCCTGGGCATCAGATACGAGCAGTACTTC
TRBJ1-6,TRBV2,-,few,CASSGQGAQNSPLHF,TGTGCCAGCAGTGGTCAGGGAGCGCAGAATTCACCCCTCCACTTT
TRBJ1-4,TRBV28,-,once,CASSFPGVPTNEKLFF,TGTGCCAGCAGTTTTCCCGGGGTCCCAACTAATGAAAAACTGTTTTTT
TRBJ2-1,TRBV4-3,-,many,CASSQQGSYNEQFF,TGCGCCAGCAGCCAACAGGGATCTTACAATGAGCAGTTCTTC
TRBJ2-1,TRBV19,-,-,CASSGARISSYNEQFF,TGTGCCAGTAGTGGGGCCCGAATAAGCTCCTACAATGAGCAGTTCTTC
TRBJ2-5,TRBV12-3/TRBV12-4,-,many,CASSLEVRPGFETQYF,TGTGCCAGCAGTCTCGAGGTTCGGCCAGGTTTCGAGACCCAGTACTTC
TRBJ1-2,TRBV12-3/TRBV12-4,TRBD1,-,CASSSSGQGVYGYTF,TGTGCCAGCAGTTCGTCGGGACAGGGGGTCTATGGCTACACCTTC
TRBJ2-1,TRBV7-9,-,-,CASSLGRRDGPYNEQFF,TGTGCCAGCAGCCTGGGGAGGAGAGACGGGCCCTACAATGAGCAGTTCTTC
TRBJ1-1,TRBV6-5,TRBD1,few,CASSYRQGEAFF,TGTGCCAGCAGTTATCGACAGGGAGAAGCTTTCTTT
TRBJ2-3,TRBV6-2/TRBV6-3,TRBD2,-,CASSPPLMTSGRENTDTQYF,TGTGCCAGCAGCCCCCCGCTGATGACTAGCGGGAGGGAGAACACAGATACGCAGTATTTT
TRBJ2-1,TRBV19,-,-,CASSILQGEAYNEQFF,TGTGCCAGTAGTATCCTCCAGGGCGAGGCCTACAATGAGCAGTTCTTC
TRBJ2-4,TRBV20-1,-,-,CSATRPSDPAKNIQYF,TGCAGTGCTACCCGACCTAGCGACCCAGCCAAAAACATTCAGTACTTC
TRBJ1-5,TRBV4-2,-,many,CASSQGQFSNQPQHF,TGTGCCAGCAGCCAAGGACAGTTTAGCAATCAGCCCCAGCATTTT
TRBJ1-5,TRBV7-9,-,-,CASSLGGREYGQPQHF,TGTGCCAGCAGCTTAGGGGGCAGGGAGTATGGTCAGCCCCAGCATTTT
TRBJ1-2,TRBV25-1,TRBD1,-,CASSELGQGADGYTF,TGTGCCAGCAGTGAACTTGGACAGGGGGCAGATGGCTACACCTTC
TRBJ2-7,TRBV4-3,TRBD1,few,CASSQDVGTGKNEQYF,TGCGCCAGCAGCCAAGACGTCGGGACAGGGAAAAACGAGCAGTACTTC
TRBJ1-5,TRBV7-9,-,few,CASSLDYQFDQPQHF,TGTGCCAGCAGCTTAGACTACCAATTTGATCAGCCCCAGCATTTT
TRBJ2-7,TRBV9,TRBD1,-,CASSVRGTVRTYEQYF,TGTGCCAGCAGCGTACGAGGGACAGTACGAACCTACGAGCAGTACTTC
TRBJ2-1,TRBV28,-,few,CASSDVAKNEQFF,TGTGCCAGCAGTGACGTTGCTAAGAATGAGCAGTTCTTC
TRBJ2-5,TRBV20-1,TRBD2,many,CSAWTSGRAVETQYF,TGCAGTGCTTGGACTAGCGGGAGGGCCGTGGAGACCCAGTACTTC
TRBJ1-5,TRBV24-1,TRBD1,few,CATSQQGSIDQPQHF,TGTGCCACCAGCCAACAGGGGAGTATAGATCAGCCCCAGCATTTT